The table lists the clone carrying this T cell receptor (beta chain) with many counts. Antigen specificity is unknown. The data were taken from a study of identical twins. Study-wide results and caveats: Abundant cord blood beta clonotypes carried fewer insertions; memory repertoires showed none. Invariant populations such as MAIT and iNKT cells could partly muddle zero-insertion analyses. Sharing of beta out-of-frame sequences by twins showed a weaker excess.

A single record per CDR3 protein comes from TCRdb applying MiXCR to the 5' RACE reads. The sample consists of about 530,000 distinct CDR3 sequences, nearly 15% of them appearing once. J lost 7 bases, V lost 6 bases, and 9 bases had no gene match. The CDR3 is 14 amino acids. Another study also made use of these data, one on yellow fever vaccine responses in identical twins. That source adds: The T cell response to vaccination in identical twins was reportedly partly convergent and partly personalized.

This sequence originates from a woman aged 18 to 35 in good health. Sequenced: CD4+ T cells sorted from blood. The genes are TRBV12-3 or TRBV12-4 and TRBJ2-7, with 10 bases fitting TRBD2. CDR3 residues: CASSRLAGDVEQYF. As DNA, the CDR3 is TGTGCCAGCAGCCGACTAGCGGGTGATGTGGAGCAGTACTTC.